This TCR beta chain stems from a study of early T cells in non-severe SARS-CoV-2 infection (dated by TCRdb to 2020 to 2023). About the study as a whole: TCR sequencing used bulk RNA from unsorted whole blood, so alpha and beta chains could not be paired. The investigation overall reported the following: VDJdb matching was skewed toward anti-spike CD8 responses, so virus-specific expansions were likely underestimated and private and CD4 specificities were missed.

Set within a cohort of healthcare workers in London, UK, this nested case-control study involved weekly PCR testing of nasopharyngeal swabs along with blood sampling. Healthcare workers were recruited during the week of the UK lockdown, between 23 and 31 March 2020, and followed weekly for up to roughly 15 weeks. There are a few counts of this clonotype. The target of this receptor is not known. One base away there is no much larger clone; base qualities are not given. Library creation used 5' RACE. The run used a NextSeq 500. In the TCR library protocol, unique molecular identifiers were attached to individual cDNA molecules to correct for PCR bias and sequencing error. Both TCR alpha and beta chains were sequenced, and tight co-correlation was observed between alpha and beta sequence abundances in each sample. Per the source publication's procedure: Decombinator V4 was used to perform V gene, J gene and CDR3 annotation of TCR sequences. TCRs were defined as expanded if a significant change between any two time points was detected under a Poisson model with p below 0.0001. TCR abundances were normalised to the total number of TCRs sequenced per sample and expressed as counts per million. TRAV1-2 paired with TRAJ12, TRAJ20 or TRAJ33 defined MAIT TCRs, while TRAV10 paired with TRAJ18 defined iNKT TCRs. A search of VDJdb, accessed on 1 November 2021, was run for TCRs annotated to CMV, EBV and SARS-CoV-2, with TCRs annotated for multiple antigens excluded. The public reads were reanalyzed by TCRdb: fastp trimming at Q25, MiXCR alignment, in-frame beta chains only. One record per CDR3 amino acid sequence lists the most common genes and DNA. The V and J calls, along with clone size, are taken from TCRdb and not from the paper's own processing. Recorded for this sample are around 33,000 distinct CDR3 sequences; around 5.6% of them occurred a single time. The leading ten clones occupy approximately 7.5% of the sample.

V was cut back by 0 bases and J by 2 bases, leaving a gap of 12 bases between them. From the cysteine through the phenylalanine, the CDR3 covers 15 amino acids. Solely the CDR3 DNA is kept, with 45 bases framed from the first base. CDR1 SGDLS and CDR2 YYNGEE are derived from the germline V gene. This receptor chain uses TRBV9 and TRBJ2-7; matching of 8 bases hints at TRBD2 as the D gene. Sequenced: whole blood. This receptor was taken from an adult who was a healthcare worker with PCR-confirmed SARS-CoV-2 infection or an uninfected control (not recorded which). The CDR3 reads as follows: CASSVAGGTAYEQYF. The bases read TGTGCCAGCAGCGTAGCGGGAGGGACAGCCTACGAGCAGTACTTC.